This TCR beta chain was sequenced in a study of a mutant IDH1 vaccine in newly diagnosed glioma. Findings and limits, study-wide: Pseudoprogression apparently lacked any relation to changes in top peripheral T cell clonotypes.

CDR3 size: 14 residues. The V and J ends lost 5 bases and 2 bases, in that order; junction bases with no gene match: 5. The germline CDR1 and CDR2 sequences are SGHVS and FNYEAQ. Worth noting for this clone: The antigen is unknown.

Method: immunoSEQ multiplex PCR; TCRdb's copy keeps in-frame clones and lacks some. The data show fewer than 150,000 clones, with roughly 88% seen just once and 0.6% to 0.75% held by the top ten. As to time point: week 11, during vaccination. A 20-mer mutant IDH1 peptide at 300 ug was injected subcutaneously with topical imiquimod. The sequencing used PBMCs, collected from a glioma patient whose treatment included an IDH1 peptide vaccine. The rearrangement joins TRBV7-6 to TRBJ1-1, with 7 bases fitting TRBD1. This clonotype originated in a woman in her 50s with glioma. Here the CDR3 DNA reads TGTGCCAGCAGCCCGGGACAGACCAACACTGAAGCTTTCTTT. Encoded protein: CASSPGQTNTEAFF.